This entry lists 5 T cell receptor beta chains sequenced from one sample in a study of PD-1 blockade in classical Hodgkin lymphoma. TCRdb's copy holds only in-frame clones and misses some; the assay was immunoSEQ multiplex PCR. The sample contains some 64,000 clones, more than 80% of which appear only once. All the patients suffered relapse after autologous stem cell transplantation, and brentuximab vedotin exposure differed. The source was peripheral blood mononuclear cells (PBMCs), collected at baseline. Source of these receptors: a human donor with classical Hodgkin lymphoma.

The chain employs TRBV19 and TRBJ1-5; the D gene is possibly TRBD1 (6 bases). Looked up from germline, CDR1 is LNHDA and CDR2 is SQIVND (reference sequence). CDR3 length: 13 amino acids. V lost 2 bases and J 5 bases, leaving 7 bases between the germline ends. CDR3 sequence: CASSIPGDQPQHF. The CDR3 DNA reads as TGTGCCAGTAGTATACCAGGGGATCAGCCCCAGCATTTT.

V and J are TRBV2 and TRBJ1-1; D is unresolved. The germline CDR1 and CDR2 sequences are SNHLY and FYNNEI. The CDR3 length is 13 residues. V shed 3 bases and J shed 1 base, with 6 bases lying between them. This CDR3 is CASSEGGNTEAFF. As DNA, the CDR3 is TGTGCCAGCAGTGAGGGTGGGAACACTGAAGCTTTCTTT.

The CDR3 is CASSFLETQYF. CDR3 coding DNA: TGTGCCAGCAGCTTCTTAGAGACCCAGTACTTC. The chain carries TRBV7-2 and TRBJ2-5; D not resolved. Germline loops: CDR1 SGHTA, CDR2 FQGNSA. Trimming shortened V by 3 bases and J by 4 bases, and 3 bases separated the two germline ends. The CDR3 has 11 residues. The whole variable domain, filled in from reference TRBV7-2 and TRBJ2-5, reads GAGVSQSPSNKVTEKGKDVELRCDPISGHTALYWYRQSLGQGLEFLIYFQGNSAPDKSGLPSDRFSAERTGGSVSTLTIQRTQQEDSAVYLCASSFLETQYFGPGTRLLVL.

This chain joins TRBV29-1 and TRBJ2-7; D gene uncertain. Trimming pared 0 bases from V and 2 bases from J, leaving 17 bases between. This CDR3 comprises 16 residues. Per germline, CDR1 SQVTM and CDR2 ANQGSEA. DNA for the CDR3: TGCAGCGTTGAAGATCCCGGCACAGCGATTCCCTACGAGCAGTACTTC. This translates into CSVEDPGTAIPYEQYF.

CDR3 region: CASSLETAPNTEAFF. CDR3 coding DNA: TGTGCCAGCAGCTTAGAAACAGCGCCGAACACTGAAGCTTTCTTT. The chain combines TRBV11-2 with TRBJ1-1; D is unresolved. The CDR3 has 15 amino acids. CDR1 is SGHAT and CDR2 is FQNNGV in the germline V gene. Trimming shortened V by 0 bases and J by 1 base, and 9 bases separated the two germline ends.